A single sample is the source of the 14 T cell receptor beta chains below, sequenced in a study of regulatory T cells in long-lasting Graves disease. To make TCR beta libraries, researchers used iRepertoire HTBI primers and Arm-PCR of CDR3 regions. Using its own MiXCR run on the multiplex PCR reads, TCRdb lists one record per CDR3 protein. The sample contains 410,000 or so distinct CDR3 sequences, approximately 15% of which appear only once. Time point noted: newly diagnosed GD, antithyroid drugs for less than 3 months. RNA extracted from PBMCs served as the sequencing template. This same sample was also part of a study on T cells in Graves' hyperthyroidism and ophthalmopathy.

This sample comprised peripheral blood mononuclear cells (PBMCs), obtained at new diagnosis, from a patient treated with antithyroid drugs. The receptors stem from a woman aged 25 to 39 with Graves disease.

This clonotype was detected ten times or more. The chain is built from TRBV3-1 and TRBJ2-3; tentative D call: TRBD1 (6 bases). Trimming took off 8 bases at V and 7 bases at J, with 13 bases between the two ends. This CDR3 contains 12 residues. The germline V gene has CDR1 LGHDT and CDR2 YNNKEL (reference sequence). CDR3 loop: CASAGQRNTQYF. CDR3 nucleotide sequence: TGTGCCAGCGCAGGACAGCGGAATACGCAGTATTTT.

Many counts were recorded for this clonotype. The chain links TRBV7-6 to TRBJ2-2; 13 nucleotides align to TRBD2. Germline V gene sequence: CDR1 SGHVS, CDR2 FNYEAQ. The CDR3 is made up of 16 amino acids. Losses at the gene ends were 4 bases for V and 5 bases for J; bases not matched to a gene: 4. The CDR3 DNA reads as TGTGCCAGCAGCTGGGGACTAGCGGGAACAACCGGGGAGCTGTTTTTT. This translates into CASSWGLAGTTGELFF.

This chain joins TRBV7-9 and TRBJ2-2; TRBD1 matches at 12 bases. CDR1 is SEHNR, CDR2 FQNEAQ, per germline (reference sequence). J was trimmed by 0 bases and V by 5 bases; bases with no gene match: 4. The CDR3 runs to 17 residues. The CDR3 DNA sequence: TGTGCCAGCAGCCCCGGGACAGGGGGCGCGAACACCGGGGAGCTGTTTTTT. Amino acid sequence: CASSPGTGGANTGELFF.

This clonotype was found a few times. This rearrangement joins TRBV19 to TRBJ1-2; TRBD1 agrees at 10 bases. Germline values: CDR1 LNHDA, CDR2 SQIVND (reference sequence). V shed 3 bases, J shed 0 bases, and the junction held 1 base outside the gene matches. This CDR3 region has 15 residues. The CDR3 nucleotides are TGTGCCAGTAGTATTGGGACAGGGGCTAACTATGGCTACACCTTC. Translating it yields CASSIGTGANYGYTF.

This clonotype came up many times. This chain joins TRBV20-1 and TRBJ1-2; D is possibly TRBD1 (5 bases). This CDR3 is 14 amino acids long. Germline-derived CDR1 and CDR2 are DFQATT and SNEGSKA (reference sequence). The ends were cut back, 1 base at V and 8 bases at J, with 17 bases in the middle. For the CDR3, the DNA is TGCAGTGCTAGAGTCACAGGAGTGGAGCCGGGCTACACCTTC. Amino acid sequence: CSARVTGVEPGYTF.

This clonotype was seen repeatedly, ten times or more. V usage is TRBV12-3 or TRBV12-4 and J usage is TRBJ2-2; 16 bases are shared with TRBD2. The junction had 8 bases not matched to a gene; V was cut back by 7 bases and J by 6 bases. This CDR3 spans 17 amino acids. In nucleotides, the CDR3 is TGTGCCAGCACCCAGCCGGGACTAGCGGGAGGGCCCGGGGAGCTGTTTTTT. Its protein is CASTQPGLAGGPGELFF.

The J gene is TRBJ1-2, the V gene TRBV18; perhaps TRBD1 as D (5 bases). Germline V gene lookup returns CDR1 KGHSH and CDR2 LQKENI. The CDR3 has 15 residues. V was cut by 2 bases and J by 4 bases, with 14 bases left in between. In nucleotides, the CDR3 is TGTGCCAGCTCACCAGGGGGGGACGTCAGCTATGGCTACACCTTC. Translation: CASSPGGDVSYGYTF.

This clonotype was seen many times. The rearrangement uses TRBV28 and TRBJ1-5; D gene ambiguous. Per germline, CDR1 MDHEN and CDR2 SYDVKM. The CDR3 is 19 amino acids. V was trimmed by 5 bases and J by 2 bases, leaving 25 bases between them. The CDR3 nucleotides read TGTGCCAGCAGTCGTCTGGTAGATCCCGAAAGCTGGCGCAATCAGCCCCAGCATTTT. This gives the protein CASSRLVDPESWRNQPQHF.

V usage is TRBV24-1 and J usage is TRBJ2-3; D is uncertain. Germline V CDR1 and CDR2: KGHDR, SFDVKD. This CDR3 has 15 residues. Trimming shortened V by 0 bases and J by 4 bases, and 10 bases separated the two germline ends. The CDR3 DNA is TGTGCCACCAGTGATTTGGTCGGGTCCCCAGATACGCAGTATTTT. This codes for CATSDLVGSPDTQYF.

This clonotype was seen at least ten times. This chain uses TRBV13 with TRBJ2-5, with 10 nucleotides matching TRBD2. This CDR3 region has 16 residues. The germline CDR1 and CDR2 sequences are PRHDT and FYEKMQ (reference sequence). V shed 5 bases and J 2 bases; nucleotides not matched to a gene: 8. The CDR3 is CASSHQTSGSQETQYF. The CDR3 DNA reads as TGTGCCAGCAGCCACCAGACTAGCGGGTCTCAAGAGACCCAGTACTTC.

The chain links TRBV29-1 to TRBJ2-7, with a weak D call TRBD1 (5 bases). The CDR3 contains 14 residues. Germline values: CDR1 SQVTM, CDR2 ANQGSEA. Trimming cost V 4 bases and J 2 bases, with 15 bases left between them. The CDR3 is CSVGPDIQTYEQYF. The CDR3 DNA follows: TGCAGCGTTGGGCCGGACATCCAAACCTACGAGCAGTACTTC.

The CDR3 DNA sequence: TGTGCCAGCTCACCACCCCCCAGGACTAGCGGGAGGGAAGAGACCCAGTACTTC. It specifies CASSPPPRTSGREETQYF. The chain joins TRBV18 to TRBJ2-5; the match to TRBD2 covers 15 bases. With 0 bases clipped from V and 3 bases from J, the junction kept 5 bases outside the gene matches. CDR1 and CDR2 (germline): KGHSH, LQKENI. The CDR3 consists of 18 residues.

This clonotype was counted at least ten times. Just one base apart from a much larger clone, this may be a read error. The V gene is TRBV7-8, the J gene TRBJ2-3, with 15 bases that match TRBD2. The length of the CDR3 is 15 residues. The V and J ends lost 4 bases and 4 bases, in that order; junction bases with no gene match: 0. Germline loops: CDR1 SGHVS, CDR2 FQNEAQ. The CDR3 DNA follows: TGTGCCAGCAGCTGGACTAGCGGGAGGGCAGATACGCAGTATTTT. Translation gives CASSWTSGRADTQYF. Using reference TRBV7-8 and TRBJ2-3 for the parts outside the CDR3, the full variable domain is GAGVSQSPRYKVAKRGQDVALRCDPISGHVSLFWYQQALGQGPEFLTYFQNEAQLDKSGLPSDRFFAERPEGSVSTLKIQRTQQEDSAVYLCASSWTSGRADTQYFGPGTRLTVL.

The rearrangement uses TRBV9 and TRBJ1-1; D possibly corresponds to TRBD1 (5 bases). Looked up from germline, CDR1 is SGDLS and CDR2 is YYNGEE. This CDR3 comprises 17 residues. V gave up 4 bases and J gave up 2 bases, with 21 bases separating them. The CDR3 bases are TGTGCCAGCAGCCTGAACCCCCGACAGTCTGACAACACTGAAGCTTTCTTT. Protein: CASSLNPRQSDNTEAFF.